The clone carrying this T cell receptor beta chain was recorded a few times. Produced via immunoSEQ multiplex PCR; TCRdb's table is partial and in-frame only. In the table there are approximately 250,000 clones, around 89% of which are singletons. Residents of 20 to 25 US areas, aged roughly 18 to 89 years, made up the participants. These data belong to a study of blood T cell repertoires in COVID-19. The receptor was derived from a woman in her sixties or seventies in a cohort exposed to, infected with or recovered from COVID-19 (not recorded which). The specimen was PBMCs or T cells enriched from blood (not recorded which).

The CDR3 DNA reads as TGTGCCAGCGGACAGGGTCCTTATGGCTACACCTTC. Protein: CASGQGPYGYTF. V gene TRBV27 combines with J gene TRBJ1-2, with TRBD1 identical over 8 bases. Germline V CDR1 and CDR2: MNHEY, SMNVEV (reference sequence). Trimming took 8 bases from V and 5 from J; bases not matched to a gene: 4. The CDR3 has 12 amino acids.